The clone carrying this T cell receptor (beta chain) was recorded once. The antigen is undetermined. Profiling relied on immunoSEQ multiplex PCR, and the TCRdb table lists in-frame clones only, not all of them. The sample lists 200,000 or so clones; more than 65% were seen once. The CDR3 extends over 10 amino acids. From germline, CDR1 is DFQATT and CDR2 SNEGSKA (reference sequence). V gave up 6 bases and J gave up 9 bases, with 9 bases separating them. Separation from the roughly 670-subject first cohort characterized the approximately 120-subject validation cohort, to which the donors belonged. This record belongs to a study of cytomegalovirus exposure and HLA in healthy donors. Whole-study context: The same platform was used for the 100 to 150 validation repertoires as for the approximately 610 first-cohort repertoires, as reported in a later analysis. General study points: TCR beta chains numbering 164 were designated cytomegalovirus-associated. Generally TCR sequences proved uncommon, though certain public TCRs appeared in numerous donors.

The chain couples TRBV20-1 to TRBJ2-1; the D gene is possibly TRBD2 (6 bases). The sequencing sample was made of PBMCs. The receptor's source is a woman in her thirties in good health and CMV-seropositive. CDR3 nucleotide sequence: TGCAGTGCAGAGCGGGCTGAGCAGTTCTTC. Translated, it gives CSAERAEQFF.